This T cell receptor beta chain was profiled in a study of beta chain features in type 1 diabetes. On the study more broadly: Healthy donors and patients showed comparable age, gender and cell yields. Sorted cells examined across all samples numbered roughly 99,000,000.

CDR1 and CDR2 from the germline V gene are MNHEY and SMNVEV (reference sequence). The CDR3 contains 15 residues. V shed 4 bases, J shed 11 bases, and the junction held 10 bases outside the gene matches. Notes on this clone: What it recognizes is unknown.

Expressed TCRB transcripts were sequenced after all isolated RNA was converted to cDNA. Sequenced by immunoSEQ multiplex PCR; TCRdb stores in-frame clones only, minus some. In the table there are more than 250,000 clones, over 20% of which are singletons. Study-wide findings and caveats: A moderate, significant TCRB CDR3 shortening appeared in type 1 diabetes across four CD4+ subsets. Comparison showed that naive, central memory and Treg TCRB repertoires appeared more similar among patients than among healthy donors.

This chain connects TRBV27 to TRBJ2-7; TRBD2 aligns across 14 bases. The sequence came from a woman in her thirties or forties with type 1 diabetes. Sequenced: naive CD4+ T cells from blood. The CDR3 loop is CASSYTGTSGSAEYF. The CDR3 region has the DNA TGTGCCAGCAGTTATACCGGGACTAGCGGGAGTGCTGAGTACTTC.